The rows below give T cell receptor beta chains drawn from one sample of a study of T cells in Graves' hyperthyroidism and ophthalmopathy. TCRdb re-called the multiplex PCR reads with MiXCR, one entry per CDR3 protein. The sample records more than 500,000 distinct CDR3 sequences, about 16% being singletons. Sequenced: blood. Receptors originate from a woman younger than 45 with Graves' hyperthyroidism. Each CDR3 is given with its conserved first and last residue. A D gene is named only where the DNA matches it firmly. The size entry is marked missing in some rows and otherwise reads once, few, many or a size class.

CASSQDPDRRETQYF	TGTGCCAGCAGCCAAGACCCGGACCGCCGCGAGACCCAGTACTTC	few	TRBJ2-5	TRBV3-1	-
CASRQDSASSYNEQFF	TGTGCCAGCAGACAGGACAGCGCTAGCTCCTACAATGAGCAGTTCTTC	many	TRBJ2-1	TRBV7-2	-
CASSLGSDYGYTF	TGTGCCAGCAGTTTGGGGTCAGACTATGGCTACACCTTC	many	TRBJ1-2	TRBV28	-
CASSTGTGITYEQYF	TGTGCCAGCAGTACCGGGACAGGGATCACCTACGAGCAGTACTTC	many	TRBJ2-7	TRBV6-1	TRBD1
CASETGSGTQYF	TGTGCCAGCGAAACAGGGTCGGGGACCCAGTACTTC	many	TRBJ2-5	TRBV6-1	-
CASSGVGSEAFF	TGTGCCAGCAGCGGGGTGGGGTCTGAAGCTTTCTTT	-	TRBJ1-1	TRBV11-2	-
CASSPRIGQGWGEKLFF	TGTGCCAGCAGTCCCCGAATCGGACAGGGTTGGGGTGAAAAACTGTTTTTT	few	TRBJ1-4	TRBV27	TRBD1
CASSLVAAEQFF	TGTGCCAGCAGCTTAGTGGCCGCTGAGCAGTTCTTC	-	TRBJ2-1	TRBV7-2	-
CASSLNSYYGYTF	TGTGCCAGCAGCTTGAACTCTTACTATGGCTACACCTTC	-	TRBJ1-2	TRBV5-8	-
CSASKMGSGGNSPLHF	TGCAGTGCTAGTAAGATGGGCTCGGGAGGAAATTCACCCCTCCACTTT	-	TRBJ1-6	TRBV20-1	-
CSADDGEQFF	TGCAGTGCTGATGACGGTGAGCAGTTCTTC	many	TRBJ2-1	TRBV20-1	-
CSVEDLTGTNEQFF	TGCAGCGTTGAAGACCTGACAGGGACCAATGAGCAGTTCTTC	few	TRBJ2-1	TRBV29-1	TRBD1
CASSMDPPVEVGYGYTF	TGTGCCAGTAGTATGGACCCCCCGGTGGAGGTGGGATATGGCTACACCTTC	few	TRBJ1-2	TRBV19	-
CASSSLKNTEAFF	TGCGCCAGCAGCAGCTTGAAAAACACTGAAGCTTTCTTT	many	TRBJ1-1	TRBV5-1	-
CASSPPTWTSGNTGELFF	TGCGCCAGCAGCCCACCCACATGGACTAGCGGAAACACCGGGGAGCTGTTTTTT	-	TRBJ2-2	TRBV4-3	TRBD2
CAGSQRNTDTQYF	TGTGCCGGCAGCCAAAGGAACACAGATACGCAGTATTTT	few	TRBJ2-3	TRBV11-2	-
CASRDNRENQPQHF	TGTGCCAGCAGGGACAACAGGGAGAATCAGCCCCAGCATTTT	few	TRBJ1-5	TRBV2	-
CASSVAPDTQTSYGYTF	TGTGCCAGCAGCGTAGCCCCGGATACACAGACGAGTTATGGCTACACCTTC	few	TRBJ1-2	TRBV9	-
CASSLDRTGSYEQYF	TGTGCCAGCAGCTTAGATAGGACAGGGTCCTACGAGCAGTACTTC	-	TRBJ2-7	TRBV7-2	TRBD1
CASSLNAGGTEAFF	TGTGCCAGCAGCTTAAACGCCGGCGGCACTGAAGCTTTCTTT	-	TRBJ1-1	TRBV7-3	-
CASSFGQGHTF	TGTGCCAGCAGTTTCGGGCAGGGCCACACCTTC	many	TRBJ1-2	TRBV12-3/TRBV12-4	-
CASSFWREAYNEQFF	TGTGCCAGCAGTTTCTGGCGGGAGGCTTACAATGAGCAGTTCTTC	many	TRBJ2-1	TRBV12-3/TRBV12-4	TRBD2